This TCR beta chain was retrieved from a study of blood T cell repertoires in COVID-19. Authors' processing steps: Reference gene primer amplification gave nucleated cell count estimates. Sequencing used immunoSEQ multiplex PCR; TCRdb keeps in-frame clones, though not all of them. That table furnishes V, J and clone size, whereas the DNA furnished D and trimming. The sample yields tens of thousands of clones, about 91% seen once. Trimming stripped 6 bases from V and 1 base from J, with 10 bases between. The length of the CDR3 is 14 residues. The germline V gene encodes CDR1 SNHLY and CDR2 FYNNEI. The chain couples TRBV2 to TRBJ2-1; D possibly corresponds to TRBD1 (5 bases). The sample was peripheral blood. This receptor was obtained from a human donor with active COVID-19. The donor label of this sample is uncertain. CDR3 loop: CASRPKGSYNEQFF. CDR3 bases: TGTGCCAGCAGACCGAAGGGGTCCTACAATGAGCAGTTCTTC.